Following are 21 T cell receptor beta chains from one sample sequenced in a study of blood T cells in healthy people across ages. PCR was performed a second time for roughly 6 to 12 cycles using a sample-barcoded 5' primer and a J-beta primer mix. A single record per CDR3 protein comes from TCRdb applying MiXCR to the 5' RACE reads. The sample has 540,000 or so distinct CDR3 sequences, approximately 25% seen once. Sample: blood. The receptors derive from a woman in her seventies in good health.

As regards this clonotype: At one end the junction does not follow the germline gene, possibly because of a read error. This chain uses TRBV6-2 or TRBV6-3 with TRBJ2-2; 8 nucleotides match TRBD1. The germline V gene encodes CDR1 MNHEY and CDR2 SVGEGT. The length of the CDR3 is 14 residues. The DNA for the CDR3 is TGTGCCAGCTTGGGACAGGTTAACACCGGGGAGCCGTTTTTT. The encoded protein is CASLGQVNTGEPFF.

The genes are TRBV24-1 and TRBJ1-1; D might be TRBD1 (5 bases). Germline V CDR1 and CDR2: KGHDR, SFDVKD. This CDR3 is built from 17 residues. Between the trimmed V and J ends, which lost 0 bases and 3 bases, there was a span of 16 bases. CDR3 in DNA: TGTGCCACCAGTGATTTGATGGGGCTGGGGGTTGACACTGAAGCTTTCTTT. Translated: CATSDLMGLGVDTEAFF.

This clonotype has just a few counts. The chain links TRBV6-1 to TRBJ2-3; D not certain. Trimming pared 1 base from V and 2 bases from J, leaving 4 bases between. This CDR3 has 13 amino acids. CDR1 is MNHNS and CDR2 is SASEGT in the germline V gene. The CDR3 loop is CASSEEFTDTQYF. CDR3 DNA sequence: TGTGCCAGCAGTGAAGAATTCACAGATACGCAGTATTTT.

This clonotype was observed a handful of times. The chain is built from TRBV11-2 and TRBJ1-2, with D perhaps matching TRBD1 (6 bases). CDR3 length: 17 amino acids. Germline V gene sequence: CDR1 SGHAT, CDR2 FQNNGV. Trimming removed 0 bases from V and 6 bases from J, with 20 bases in between. The DNA for the CDR3 is TGTGCCAGCAGCTTAGACCCTACCAGGGGAAGGGAAAATGGCTACACCTTC. Translation: CASSLDPTRGRENGYTF.

The chain recombines TRBV5-1 with TRBJ2-4; no clear D gene. The CDR3 runs 15 residues. CDR1 is SGHRS and CDR2 is YFSETQ in the germline V gene. Trimming cost V 5 bases and J 0 bases, with 12 bases left between them. CDR3 loop: CASRAEPIAKNIQYF. The CDR3 nucleotides are TGCGCCAGCAGAGCAGAGCCGATAGCCAAAAACATTCAGTACTTC.

The gene calls are TRBV2 and TRBJ2-1, with 13 bases identical to TRBD2. Germline values: CDR1 SNHLY, CDR2 FYNNEI. Germline trimming cut 2 bases from V and 4 bases from J; bases unmatched to any gene: 11. The CDR3 has 19 residues. CDR3 nucleotides: TGTGCCAGCAGTGAAAAACTAGCGGGGGGGCTCTGGGTGTACAATGAGCAGTTCTTC. Protein sequence: CASSEKLAGGLWVYNEQFF.

This clonotype was picked up many times. The rearrangement uses TRBV12-3 or TRBV12-4 and TRBJ2-7; D is ambiguous. V was clipped by 3 bases and J by 6 bases, with 12 bases between them. The CDR3 consists of 13 residues. The CDR3 DNA reads as TGTGCCAGCAGTTTGTCCGGTTACGGCGAGCAGTACTTC. As protein: CASSLSGYGEQYF.

The chain joins TRBV7-3 to TRBJ2-1; D is possibly TRBD1 or TRBD2 (5 bases each). CDR1 SGHTA and CDR2 FQGTGA come from the germline V gene. V was trimmed by 2 bases and J by 9 bases, leaving 20 bases between them. CDR3 length: 16 residues. The CDR3, as DNA: TGTGCCAGCAGCTTAGGTACTATCGGGGCCCTCCTTGAGCAGTTCTTC. It translates to CASSLGTIGALLEQFF.

This clonotype has more than one count but fewer than ten. This sequence joins TRBV12-3 or TRBV12-4 and TRBJ2-3; D is possibly TRBD1 (6 bases). Trimming pared 3 bases from V and 9 bases from J, leaving 16 bases between. The CDR3 is 14 residues long. The CDR3 spells CASSLAAKGGTQYF. The CDR3 coding sequence is TGTGCCAGCAGTTTGGCCGCTAAAGGGGGAACGCAGTATTTT.

The CDR3 loop reads CASSLRGLAGQETQYF. The CDR3 bases are TGTGCCAGCAGCTTAAGGGGACTAGCGGGGCAAGAGACCCAGTACTTC. The rearrangement joins TRBV7-2 to TRBJ2-5; 13 bases map to TRBD2. CDR3 length equals 16 residues. Losses at the gene ends were 2 bases for V and 2 bases for J; bases not matched to a gene: 2. Germline CDR1 and CDR2: SGHTA and FQGNSA.

The rearrangement joins TRBV20-1 to TRBJ2-7, with 12 bases matching TRBD1. V gave up 6 bases and J gave up 4 bases; unmatched junction bases: 7. CDR3 length: 14 amino acids. The germline gives CDR1 DFQATT, CDR2 SNEGSKA (reference sequence). CDR3 bases: TGCAGTGCCCAGGGGACAGGGGGCGTATACGAGCAGTACTTC. It is translated as CSAQGTGGVYEQYF.

The rearrangement links TRBV7-9 to TRBJ1-2; D ambiguous. CDR1 and CDR2 from the germline V gene are SEHNR and FQNEAQ (reference sequence). The CDR3 extends over 10 amino acids. Trimming left V 9 bases short and J 1 base short, with 3 bases between. The CDR3 DNA follows: TGTGCCAGTCATAACTATGGCTACACCTTC. Amino acids: CASHNYGYTF.

The rearrangement links TRBV4-3 to TRBJ1-1; D call uncertain. CDR1 LGHNA and CDR2 YSLEER come from the germline V gene. V was trimmed by 1 base and J by 2 bases, leaving 14 bases between them. The CDR3 totals 16 residues. The CDR3 DNA is TGCGCCAGCAGCCAAGTGATTATCAGAGTTAACACTGAAGCTTTCTTT. It translates to CASSQVIIRVNTEAFF.

The chain couples TRBV5-1 to TRBJ2-3, with D possibly being TRBD2 (6 bases). Germline assignment: CDR1 SGHRS and CDR2 YFSETQ. The CDR3 covers 16 residues. V shed 4 bases and J shed 0 bases, with 15 bases lying between them. Here the CDR3 reads CASSGGTDASTDTQYF. The DNA for the CDR3 is TGCGCCAGCAGCGGAGGGACCGATGCTAGCACAGATACGCAGTATTTT.

V is TRBV20-1 and J is TRBJ1-4, with D uncertain. The V end was cut by 0 bases, the J end by 1 base, with 9 bases between. Germline lookup yields CDR1 DFQATT and CDR2 SNEGSKA (reference sequence). This CDR3 is built from 15 residues. The CDR3 region is CSARERHRTNEKLFF. CDR3 bases: TGCAGTGCTAGAGAACGTCACCGAACTAATGAAAAACTGTTTTTT.

The chain carries TRBV7-2 and TRBJ2-5, with D perhaps matching TRBD2 (5 bases). The DNA end favors TRBJ2-1, so the J call may be wrong. Germline CDR1 reads SGHTA; CDR2 reads FQGNSA. The CDR3 has 14 residues. Here the CDR3 DNA reads TGTGCCAGCAGCTTAACTAGGATTAACGGTGAGCAGTTCTTC. Its protein product is CASSLTRINGEQFF.

This clonotype was recorded many times. V is TRBV7-9 and J is TRBJ2-5, with D tentatively TRBD1 or TRBD2 (5 bases each). V dropped 3 bases and J dropped 5 bases, with 13 bases sitting between them. Per the germline V gene, CDR1 is SEHNR and CDR2 is FQNEAQ (reference sequence). CDR3 length equals 14 residues. The CDR3 DNA is TGTGCCAGCAGCTTCTGGGGACGAGGGGAGACCCAGTACTTC. Translated: CASSFWGRGETQYF.

This clonotype was counted only a few times. The chain combines TRBV6-6 with TRBJ2-7, with 7 bases aligning to TRBD1. V shed 5 bases and J 2 bases; nucleotides not matched to a gene: 12. This CDR3 spans 16 amino acids. Germline assignment: CDR1 MNHNY and CDR2 SVGAGI (reference sequence). CDR3 in DNA: TGTGCCAGCAGTAAGACCTCCGGGACAGTTCCCTACGAGCAGTACTTC. It specifies CASSKTSGTVPYEQYF.

The rearrangement joins TRBV20-1 to TRBJ1-5; 8 positions agree with TRBD1. The CDR3 has 14 amino acids. V dropped 3 bases and J dropped 2; count of bases not matched to a gene: 3. Germline V gene sequence: CDR1 DFQATT, CDR2 SNEGSKA (reference sequence). CDR3 in DNA: TGCAGTGCTAGCTTGGACAGGGGCAATCAGCCCCAGCATTTT. It translates to CSASLDRGNQPQHF.

This chain uses TRBV6-1 with TRBJ2-5, with D possibly TRBD2 on 7 matching bases. V dropped 7 bases and J dropped 5 bases, with 20 bases sitting between them. The length of the CDR3 is 15 residues. Per germline, CDR1 MNHNS and CDR2 SASEGT. CDR3: CASIYGGAVGETQYF. The CDR3 coding sequence is TGTGCCAGCATCTATGGGGGGGCCGTGGGGGAGACCCAGTACTTC.

The rearrangement links TRBV20-1 to TRBJ1-1; 11 positions agree with TRBD1. This CDR3 comprises 17 residues. Germline-derived CDR1 and CDR2 are DFQATT and SNEGSKA (reference sequence). V lost 3 bases, J lost 8 bases, and 17 bases stayed unmatched. The DNA of the CDR3 is TGCAGTGCTAGGGCGGTTGCGGGACAGGGGGTAGGTACGGAAGCTTTCTTT. Translating gives CSARAVAGQGVGTEAFF.